Listed below are T cell receptor beta chains from one sample, sequenced in a study of blood T cell repertoires in COVID-19. Method: immunoSEQ multiplex PCR; TCRdb's copy keeps in-frame clones and lacks some. The sample has 250,000 to 300,000 clones, 88% seen once. The sequenced sample was PBMCs or T cells enriched from blood (not recorded which). Receptor source: a woman aged 55-70 years in a cohort exposed to, infected with or recovered from COVID-19 (not recorded which). Both conserved end residues are part of each CDR3. The D gene is left open where the match is weak. For some rows the clone size is stated as once, few or many, or as a class when expanded; others skip it.

J gene,D gene,V gene,clone size,CDR3 DNA,CDR3 protein
TRBJ2-7,TRBD2,TRBV9,NA,TGTGCCAGCAGCGTAGACGGGAGGGATCGAAGCGAGCAGTACTTC,CASSVDGRDRSEQYF
TRBJ2-7,TRBD1,TRBV4-1,few,TGCGCCAGCAGCCAAGACGGACAGGGATACGAGCAGTACTTC,CASSQDGQGYEQYF
TRBJ1-2,NA,TRBV5-1,NA,TGCGCCAGCGGATCGGACACGGAAGGGGGCTACACCTTC,CASGSDTEGGYTF
TRBJ2-1,NA,TRBV7-9,NA,TGTGCCAGCAGCTTCGTAGACTACAATGAGCAGTTCTTC,CASSFVDYNEQFF
TRBJ1-5,NA,TRBV19,few,TGTGCCAGTAGTATATGGGCAGGGTTTTGCAATCAGCCCCAGCATTTT,CASSIWAGFCNQPQHF
TRBJ2-2,NA,TRBV2,NA,TGTGCCAGCAGTGAACGGGGGGCAGGGAGGCCCGGGGAGCTGTTTTTT,CASSERGAGRPGELFF
TRBJ1-6,NA,TRBV21-1,NA,TGTGCCAGCCCCGGACAGGGACAAAATTCACCCCTCCACTTT,CASPGQGQNSPLHF
TRBJ2-1,NA,TRBV9,once,TGTGCCAGCAGGGGAGATGGGAATGAGCAGTTCTTC,CASRGDGNEQFF
TRBJ1-1,TRBD1,TRBV6-5,NA,TGTGCCAGCACCCCTGGGGACAGGGGGCTCGCTGAAGCTTTCTTT,CASTPGDRGLAEAFF
TRBJ1-2,NA,TRBV2,NA,TGTGCCAGCAGTGAAGCGCTTCAGGGTTCTAACTATGGCTACACCTTC,CASSEALQGSNYGYTF
TRBJ1-2,NA,TRBV14,NA,TGTGCCAGCAGCCTCGGGGGGAACTATGGCTACACCTTC,CASSLGGNYGYTF
TRBJ2-7,TRBD2,TRBV6-5,few,TGTGCCAGCAGTTACGGGGGAGGGAGACACGAGCAGTACTTC,CASSYGGGRHEQYF
TRBJ2-6,NA,TRBV27,few,TGTGCCAGCAGTGGCCCTGGGGCCAACGTCCTGACTTTC,CASSGPGANVLTF
TRBJ1-2,NA,TRBV28,NA,TGTGCCAGCAGTTTATCCCTCTATGGCTACACCTTC,CASSLSLYGYTF
TRBJ2-7,NA,TRBV28,NA,TGTGCCAGCATTGGGGGGATTGGGGCTCTCGAGCAGTACTTC,CASIGGIGALEQYF
TRBJ2-7,NA,TRBV9,NA,TGTGCCAGCAGCGTAGCGGCAGGCACCTACGAGCAGTACTTC,CASSVAAGTYEQYF
TRBJ2-1,TRBD2,TRBV20-1,once,TGCAGTGCTAGTACGGCGGGAGGGCCCGCCTACAATGAGCAGTTCTTC,CSASTAGGPAYNEQFF
TRBJ1-1,TRBD1,TRBV4-1,NA,TGCGCCAGCAGCCAAGCCGGGACAGGGTGGTCTGAAGCTTTCTTT,CASSQAGTGWSEAFF
TRBJ1-3,NA,TRBV7-6,NA,TGTGCCAGCAGCTTGGACGGGAGCTCTGGAAACACCATATATTTT,CASSLDGSSGNTIYF
TRBJ1-1,NA,TRBV5-1,NA,TGCGCCAGCAGCTTGGCCGGGGGGGCGCGCACTGAAGCTTTCTTT,CASSLAGGARTEAFF
TRBJ1-2,NA,TRBV2,NA,TGTGCCAGCAGTGATTACCAGGGGACGGGCTACACCTTC,CASSDYQGTGYTF
TRBJ2-2,NA,TRBV24-1,NA,TGTGCCGCCTCCAAAGGGAGCACCGGGGAGCTGTTTTTT,CAASKGSTGELFF
TRBJ2-1,NA,TRBV9,NA,TGTGCCAGCAGCGTAGGGGTAGCGTCCTACAATGAGCAGTTCTTC,CASSVGVASYNEQFF
TRBJ2-3,NA,TRBV4-2,NA,TGTGCCAGCAGCCCAGGGGTTTCGGGCACAGATACGCAGTATTTT,CASSPGVSGTDTQYF